This TCR beta chain was sequenced during a study of blood T cell repertoires in COVID-19. TCRdb's copy holds only in-frame clones and misses some; the assay was immunoSEQ multiplex PCR. The sample contains over 600,000 clones, 75% to 90% of which appear only once. Germline V gene data show CDR1 as SGDLS and CDR2 as YYNGEE. The length of the CDR3 is 16 residues. The V and J ends lost 0 bases and 7 bases, in that order; junction bases with no gene match: 12. This chain joins TRBV9 and TRBJ2-7; 8 bases match TRBD2. What was sequenced was peripheral blood. The sequence derives from a woman younger than 35 with acute or convalescent COVID-19. This CDR3 is CASSVVPSGSLREQYF. The CDR3 DNA reads TGTGCCAGCAGCGTAGTACCTAGCGGGTCCCTCCGGGAGCAGTACTTC.